Following are 18 T cell receptor beta chains from one sample sequenced in a study of response to subunit inactivated influenza vaccine. TCRdb called the RT-PCR reads again in MiXCR, with one record for every CDR3 protein. The sample has 150,000 to 200,000 distinct CDR3 sequences, approximately 12% seen once. This sample was shared with a second study, whose subject was T cells expressing NK-cell markers. This second report adds: Production of TCR beta cDNA relied on 5'RACE template switching with UMIs.

Sequencing was performed on CD8+ T cells sorted from PBMCs, taken approximately 13 days after vaccination. All receptors come from a man in his fifties or sixties who received an inactivated influenza vaccine.

In this sample, this clonotype turned up a few times. The chain recombines TRBV7-9 with TRBJ2-3; no clear D. Germline lookup yields CDR1 SEHNR and CDR2 FQNEAQ (reference sequence). The CDR3 consists of 15 residues. Trimming removed 6 bases from V and 0 bases from J, with 13 bases in between. The CDR3 coding sequence is TGTGCCAGCAGACAAACCTCCATTAGCACAGATACGCAGTATTTT. The encoded protein is CASRQTSISTDTQYF.

The table lists this clonotype with a few counts. The chain couples TRBV2 to TRBJ1-2, with TRBD1 matching 8 bases. Unmatched junction bases numbered 10, after V lost 8 bases and J lost 5 bases. Per the germline V gene, CDR1 is SNHLY and CDR2 is FYNNEI. This CDR3 is 14 amino acids long. The CDR3 DNA is TGTGCCAGCCTCCAGGGGGCTATAGGTTATGGCTACACCTTC. Amino acids: CASLQGAIGYGYTF.

V is TRBV15 and J is TRBJ2-1; D gene ambiguous. CDR1 is LNHNV, CDR2 YYDKDF, per germline (reference sequence). The CDR3 sequence is 15 residues long. Trimming stripped 3 bases from V and 2 bases from J, with 11 bases between. The DNA of the CDR3 is TGTGCCACCAGCAGGAGAATAGAGGCCTACAATGAGCAGTTCTTC. Translated, it gives CATSRRIEAYNEQFF.

This clonotype has more than one count but fewer than ten. The chain links TRBV7-9 to TRBJ2-7; 7 nucleotides align to TRBD1. Germline lookup yields CDR1 SEHNR and CDR2 FQNEAQ (reference sequence). This CDR3 has 14 residues. The trim removed 7 bases at V and 3 bases at J, leaving 9 bases unmatched. The CDR3 region is CASTTGALNYEQYF. The CDR3 coding sequence is TGTGCCAGCACTACAGGGGCTTTGAACTACGAGCAGTACTTC. The complete variable domain, with remaining parts taken from reference TRBV7-9 and TRBJ2-7, reads DTGVSQNPRHKITKRGQNVTFRCDPISEHNRLYWYRQTLGQGPEFLTYFQNEAQLEKSRLLSDRFSAERPKGSFSTLEIQRTEQGDSAMYLCASTTGALNYEQYFGPGTRLTVT.

This clonotype was counted only a few times. The chain recombines TRBV25-1 with TRBJ2-3; either TRBD1 or TRBD2 may fit D (6 bases each). Per germline, CDR1 MGHDK and CDR2 SYGVNS. V lost 2 bases and J 3 bases, leaving 15 bases between the germline ends. This CDR3 is 16 amino acids long. The CDR3 DNA reads TGTGCCAGCAGTGAACAACCCGAGGGGGGTACAGATACGCAGTATTTT. Protein sequence: CASSEQPEGGTDTQYF.

The chain recombines TRBV27 with TRBJ2-1; 9 positions agree with TRBD2. Germline-derived CDR1 and CDR2 are MNHEY and SMNVEV (reference sequence). The J segment lost 9 bases and the V segment lost 3 bases, leaving 9 bases of the junction unmatched. CDR3 size: 15 residues. The CDR3 region is CASSLASGAFGEQFF. The CDR3 DNA is TGTGCCAGCAGTTTGGCTAGCGGGGCCTTCGGTGAGCAGTTCTTC.

This clonotype occurred a few times. The chain combines TRBV5-1 with TRBJ2-7; a weak D match, TRBD2 (6 bases). The CDR3 spans 13 residues. CDR1 and CDR2 (germline): SGHRS, YFSETQ. The germline V and J ends were trimmed by 5 bases and 3 bases, with 12 bases remaining between them. The CDR3 region is CASRRDGYYEQYF. The CDR3 DNA reads as TGCGCCAGCAGGCGGGACGGATACTACGAGCAGTACTTC.

The chain links TRBV13 to TRBJ2-2; TRBD1 matches 7 bases. The CDR3 is made up of 14 amino acids. V dropped 5 bases and J dropped 8; count of bases not matched to a gene: 8. Germline V gene data show CDR1 as PRHDT and CDR2 as FYEKMQ (reference sequence). CDR3 amino acids: CASSHRTGVGELFF. CDR3 sequence (DNA): TGTGCCAGCAGCCATCGGACAGGAGTGGGGGAGCTGTTTTTT.

The chain uses TRBV28 and TRBJ2-1; 7 bases agree with TRBD2. The CDR3 contains 14 residues. The junction had 7 bases not matched to a gene; V was cut back by 4 bases and J by 7 bases. Germline CDR1 is MDHEN and CDR2 is SYDVKM. In DNA, the CDR3 is TGTGCCAGCAGTTCGGGACTAAATGGGAATGAGCAGTTCTTC. It encodes CASSSGLNGNEQFF.

V and J are TRBV6-1 and TRBJ2-1; 10 positions match TRBD2. Germline loops: CDR1 MNHNS, CDR2 SASEGT. The trim removed 6 bases at V and 15 bases at J, leaving 14 bases unmatched. The CDR3 is 14 residues long. DNA for the CDR3: TGTGCCAGCAGCTCCGGCCTAGCGGGGGCCTATGTGTTCTTC. This gives the protein CASSSGLAGAYVFF.

A few counts support this clonotype. The chain has TRBV9 and TRBJ2-7; 8 bases are a match to TRBD2. CDR3 length: 14 residues. V lost 0 bases, J lost 3 bases, and 2 bases stayed unmatched. Germline CDR1 and CDR2: SGDLS and YYNGEE. This CDR3 reads CASSVAGGDYEQYF. The DNA of the CDR3 is TGTGCCAGCAGCGTAGCGGGAGGGGACTACGAGCAGTACTTC.

V gene TRBV10-3 combines with J gene TRBJ2-2; D is possibly TRBD1 (5 bases). V lost 10 bases to trimming and J lost 4 bases, with 16 bases between them. The CDR3 totals 14 residues. Germline V gives CDR1 ENHRY, CDR2 SYGVKD. CDR3 in amino acids: CANTQDPGTGELFF. CDR3 bases: TGTGCCAATACACAGGACCCTGGCACCGGGGAGCTGTTTTTT.

Only a few counts were recorded for this clonotype. The genes are TRBV29-1 and TRBJ2-1, with a possible D match to TRBD2 (6 bases). Looked up from germline, CDR1 is SQVTM and CDR2 is ANQGSEA. The germline V and J ends were trimmed by 3 bases and 6 bases, with 15 bases remaining between them. This CDR3 spans 14 amino acids. DNA of the CDR3: TGCAGCGTTGATTCGCCTAGCGCGGCCAATGAGCAGTTCTTC. Its translation: CSVDSPSAANEQFF.

This clonotype came up a few times. The chain employs TRBV7-6 and TRBJ2-7, with 7 bases fitting TRBD1. J was trimmed by 3 bases and V by 4 bases; bases with no gene match: 9. The CDR3 is 15 residues long. CDR1 and CDR2 from the germline V gene are SGHVS and FNYEAQ. CDR3 protein: CASSSRTGPHYEQYF. CDR3 DNA: TGTGCCAGCAGCTCCCGGACAGGTCCACACTACGAGCAGTACTTC.

This clonotype was counted between two and nine times. The rearrangement links TRBV6-2 or TRBV6-3 to TRBJ1-3; D uncertain. The CDR3 is made up of 14 amino acids. V lost 0 bases and J 0 bases, leaving 3 bases between the germline ends. Germline V gene data show CDR1 as MNHEY and CDR2 as SVGEGT. CDR3 region: CASSYSRSGNTIYF. The CDR3 bases are TGTGCCAGCAGTTACTCGCGCTCTGGAAACACCATATATTTT.

This clonotype was seen many times. The rearrangement uses TRBV20-1 and TRBJ2-4; 8 bases fit TRBD1. The junction had 5 bases not matched to a gene; V was cut back by 4 bases and J by 0 bases. Germline V gene lookup returns CDR1 DFQATT and CDR2 SNEGSKA (reference sequence). The CDR3 totals 15 residues. This chain's CDR3 is CSATQTGVAKNIQYF. In DNA form, the CDR3 reads TGCAGTGCTACGCAGACAGGGGTAGCCAAAAACATTCAGTACTTC.

The V gene is TRBV6-8, the J gene TRBJ1-1, with 9 bases matching TRBD1. From germline, CDR1 is MNHGY and CDR2 SAAAGT. This CDR3 is built from 14 residues. V lost 5 bases, J lost 4 bases, and 5 bases stayed unmatched. In nucleotides, the CDR3 is TGTGCCAGCAGTGACAGGACAGGGGCCACTGAAGCTTTCTTT. Translated, it gives CASSDRTGATEAFF.

This rearrangement joins TRBV4-3 to TRBJ1-6; D is unresolved. V dropped 3 bases and J dropped 4 bases, with 10 bases sitting between them. Per germline, CDR1 LGHNA and CDR2 YSLEER. The length of the CDR3 is 15 residues. The CDR3 nucleotides read TGCGCCAGCAGCCACTCGGACTCATATAATTCACCCCTCCACTTT. Translated, it gives CASSHSDSYNSPLHF.